The following is a T cell receptor beta chain sequence with its context. The sample comes from a study of monozygotic twins with inflammatory bowel disease. Per germline, CDR1 SGHDT and CDR2 YYEEEE. This CDR3 is 15 amino acids long. No DNA is given; TCRdb re-called the 5' RACE reads and lists each CDR3 protein once. The table for this sample gives 200,000 to 250,000 distinct CDR3 sequences. Sequencing used blood. The receptor comes from a human donor with ulcerative colitis or Crohn's disease, or a healthy co-twin of an affected twin (not recorded which). V gene TRBV5-6 combines with J gene TRBJ2-7; the D call of TRBD1 rests on TCRdb alone, since no DNA is present to check it. The CDR3: CASSLWGTGSDEQYF.